A single sample is the source of the 21 T cell receptor beta chains below, sequenced in a study of blood T cell repertoires in COVID-19. The table came from immunoSEQ multiplex PCR; TCRdb's copy has only in-frame clones and leaves some out. The repertoire holds a few hundred thousand clones, with approximately 89% as singletons. Sequencing was done on a sample of PBMCs or T cells enriched from blood (not recorded which). All receptors derive from a woman in her thirties or forties who had recovered from COVID-19.

J is TRBJ2-7 and V is TRBV9, with D tentatively TRBD2 (6 bases). The germline V and J ends were trimmed by 4 bases and 5 bases, with 10 bases remaining between them. The CDR3 is made up of 12 amino acids. CDR1 SGDLS and CDR2 YYNGEE come from the germline V gene. In nucleotides, the CDR3 is TGTGCCAGCAGCCCTGGGGGGAACGAGCAGTACTTC. As protein: CASSPGGNEQYF. The full variable domain, in which reference TRBV9 and TRBJ2-7 provide the parts outside the CDR3, is DSGVTQTPKHLITATGQRVTLRCSPRSGDLSVYWYQQSLDQGLQFLIQYYNGEERAKGNILERFSAQQFPDLHSELNLSSLELGDSALYFCASSPGGNEQYFGPGTRLTVT.

The gene calls are TRBV6-5 and TRBJ2-7, with a tentative D call TRBD1 (5 bases). The CDR3 totals 15 residues. Germline assignment: CDR1 MNHEY and CDR2 SVGAGI. Trimming took off 6 bases at V and 0 bases at J, with 15 bases between the two ends. The CDR3 DNA sequence: TGTGCCAGCAGCTCAACCCCAGGGATCTCCTACGAGCAGTACTTC. Translation: CASSSTPGISYEQYF.

The V call is TRBV6-2 or TRBV6-3, the J call TRBJ2-7; 11 nucleotides agree with TRBD2. Unmatched junction bases numbered 7, after V lost 4 bases and J lost 2 bases. CDR3 length equals 16 residues. Germline lookup yields CDR1 MNHEY and CDR2 SVGEGT. In DNA form, the CDR3 reads TGTGCCAGCAGTTCCTTGACTAGCGGGGTCACCTACGAGCAGTACTTC. Translated: CASSSLTSGVTYEQYF.

The chain carries TRBV11-2 and TRBJ1-3; D possibly corresponds to TRBD1 (6 bases). V was pared by 1 base and J by 0 bases, with 13 bases between. The CDR3 spans 17 residues. The germline gives CDR1 SGHAT, CDR2 FQNNGV. CDR3 nucleotides: TGTGCCAGCAGCTTAGGCAGGGGCAGTCACTCTGGAAACACCATATATTTT. Encoded protein: CASSLGRGSHSGNTIYF.

This chain uses TRBV18 with TRBJ2-1, with TRBD2 matching 12 bases. With 4 bases clipped from V and 7 bases from J, the junction kept 14 bases outside the gene matches. The CDR3 is made up of 18 amino acids. Germline V gene lookup returns CDR1 KGHSH and CDR2 LQKENI. The CDR3 DNA is TGTGCCAGCTCACTTCGAGGCCCGCTAGCGGGAGGGCCGAATGAGCAGTTCTTC. Translated, it gives CASSLRGPLAGGPNEQFF.

This chain joins TRBV7-9 and TRBJ2-1; D may be TRBD1 (6 bases). The CDR3 totals 14 residues. With 6 bases removed from V and 8 bases from J, the gap between germline ends came to 17 bases. The germline CDR1 and CDR2 sequences are SEHNR and FQNEAQ (reference sequence). The DNA of the CDR3 is TGTGCCAGCAGATGGGATCGACAGGCGGATGAGCAGTTCTTC. Its protein is CASRWDRQADEQFF.

This sequence joins TRBV16 and TRBJ1-2; weak D call: TRBD1 (5 bases). This CDR3 has 15 amino acids. V was trimmed by 0 bases and J by 4 bases, leaving 12 bases between them. Germline CDR1 reads KGHSY; CDR2 reads FQNENV. CDR3 residues: CASSQSNRWSYGYTF. In DNA, the CDR3 is TGTGCCAGCAGCCAATCGAACAGGTGGAGCTATGGCTACACCTTC.

This clone was observed once. The V call is TRBV27, the J call TRBJ1-6, with 9 bases that match TRBD1. The CDR3 sequence is 15 residues long. CDR1 and CDR2 from the germline V gene are MNHEY and SMNVEV (reference sequence). V was pared by 7 bases and J by 7 bases, with 8 bases of the junction left unmatched. The CDR3 reads CASKPPTGGNSPLHF. The CDR3 bases are TGTGCCAGCAAGCCCCCGACAGGGGGGAATTCACCCCTCCACTTT.

The gene calls are TRBV7-2 and TRBJ1-1, with 9 bases identical to TRBD1. Germline loops: CDR1 SGHTA, CDR2 FQGNSA. Losses at the gene ends were 4 bases for V and 10 bases for J; bases not matched to a gene: 4. The CDR3 length is 12 residues. Written as DNA, the CDR3 is TGTGCCAGCAGCTCGGGACAGGGAAGAGCTTTCTTT. The encoded protein is CASSSGQGRAFF.

The chain carries TRBV9 and TRBJ1-1; D call uncertain. CDR1 SGDLS and CDR2 YYNGEE come from the germline V gene. V gave up 0 bases and J gave up 0 bases, with 9 bases separating them. The length of the CDR3 is 15 residues. CDR3 sequence (DNA): TGTGCCAGCAGCGTAGAACCGCGATTGAACACTGAAGCTTTCTTT. Protein: CASSVEPRLNTEAFF.

CDR3 region: CASSLAQNGYTF. CDR3 bases: TGTGCCAGCAGCTTAGCTCAGAACGGCTACACCTTC. V usage is TRBV7-2 and J usage is TRBJ1-2; D is unclear. V was shortened by 0 bases and J by 8 bases, with 7 bases between the two germline ends. Germline loops: CDR1 SGHTA, CDR2 FQGNSA. The CDR3 consists of 12 residues.

The V gene is TRBV27, the J gene TRBJ1-2; tentative D call: TRBD1 (5 bases). The CDR3 spans 14 residues. V was cut by 2 bases and J by 6 bases, with 13 bases left in between. CDR1 and CDR2 from the germline V gene are MNHEY and SMNVEV (reference sequence). The CDR3, as DNA: TGTGCCAGCAGTTTACCACACGAGACAGATGGCTACACCTTC. Translated, it gives CASSLPHETDGYTF.

This sequence joins TRBV7-9 and TRBJ2-1; 8 nucleotides agree with TRBD2. The CDR3 extends over 15 amino acids. Per germline, CDR1 SEHNR and CDR2 FQNEAQ (reference sequence). The junction had 7 bases not matched to a gene; V was cut back by 5 bases and J by 4 bases. The CDR3 protein is CASSTSGRTYNEQFF. In DNA, the CDR3 is TGTGCCAGCAGCACAAGCGGGAGAACTTACAATGAGCAGTTCTTC.

The V gene is TRBV5-1, the J gene TRBJ1-1; the match to TRBD1 covers 7 bases. CDR1 and CDR2 from the germline V gene are SGHRS and YFSETQ. After removal of 2 bases from V and 0 bases from J, the junction contained 10 bases not matched to a gene. The CDR3 runs 17 residues. The CDR3, as DNA: TGCGCCAGCAGCTTCGGCGACAGGGCCCCGATGAACACTGAAGCTTTCTTT. Its translation is CASSFGDRAPMNTEAFF.

The V and J genes are TRBV5-3 and TRBJ1-1, with D tentatively TRBD1 (5 bases). TRBV5-3 is an ORF, with its function uncertain. CDR3 length equals 14 residues. The V end lost 0 bases, the J end lost 4 bases, and 10 bases lay between the germline ends. This CDR3 is CARSLDRPFTEAFF. CDR3 coding DNA: TGTGCCAGAAGCTTGGACAGGCCGTTCACTGAAGCTTTCTTT.

The V gene is TRBV27, the J gene TRBJ1-6; D gene ambiguous. The V and J ends lost 4 bases and 0 bases respectively, with 13 bases between them. This CDR3 spans 17 amino acids. Germline assignment: CDR1 MNHEY and CDR2 SMNVEV (reference sequence). The CDR3 spells CASSYKSLSSYNSPLHF. The CDR3 DNA sequence: TGTGCCAGCAGTTATAAAAGCCTTAGCTCCTATAATTCACCCCTCCACTTT.

A note on this clone: Sequence at one end of the junction differs from germline and may be a read error. This rearrangement joins TRBV3-1 (or the pseudogene TRBV3-2) to TRBJ2-7, with D possibly matching TRBD1 (6 bases). Germline V gene lookup returns CDR1 LGHDT and CDR2 YNNKEL (reference sequence). This CDR3 has 12 amino acids. The CDR3 nucleotides read TGTGCCAGCAGCCAAGATGGGCAGGGGCCGCACTTC. Its translation is CASSQDGQGPHF.

The chain couples TRBV5-1 to TRBJ2-7; 8 bases are shared with TRBD2. Trimming cost V 3 bases and J 0 bases; bases outside gene matches: 2. The CDR3 totals 14 residues. Germline V CDR1 and CDR2: SGHRS, YFSETQ. In nucleotides, the CDR3 is TGCGCCAGCAGCTCAGCGGGGGTCTCCTACGAGCAGTACTTC. Translated, it gives CASSSAGVSYEQYF. Based on the CDR3 plus reference TRBV5-1 and TRBJ2-7, the full variable domain is KAGVTQTPRYLIKTRGQQVTLSCSPISGHRSVSWYQQTPGQGLQFLFEYFSETQRNKGNFPGRFSGRQFSNSRSEMNVSTLELGDSALYLCASSSAGVSYEQYFGPGTRLTVT.

V usage is TRBV9 and J usage is TRBJ2-7; weak D call: TRBD2 (5 bases). V was clipped by 10 bases and J by 8 bases, with 13 bases between them. Germline loops: CDR1 SGDLS, CDR2 YYNGEE. The CDR3 covers 10 residues. CDR3 in amino acids: CALRDGKQYF. CDR3 in DNA: TGTGCCTTGAGGGATGGGAAGCAGTACTTC.

This chain links TRBV12-3 or TRBV12-4 with TRBJ2-5; D gene uncertain. The CDR3 spans 13 residues. Trimming shortened V by 11 bases and J by 1 base, and 14 bases separated the two germline ends. The DNA of the CDR3 is TGTGCCGCCAACGCACAGACCCAAGAGACCCAGTACTTC. Translating gives CAANAQTQETQYF.

The V call is TRBV14, the J call TRBJ2-7; no reliable D call. Germline V gives CDR1 SGHDN, CDR2 FVKESK. Trimming took 4 bases from V and 1 from J, leaving 14 bases between them. This CDR3 has 15 residues. The chain's CDR3 is CASSPGTARSYEQYF. The CDR3 region has the DNA TGTGCCAGCAGCCCCGGAACCGCTAGGTCCTACGAGCAGTACTTC. Combining the CDR3 with reference TRBV14 and TRBJ2-7 gives the whole variable domain EAGVTQFPSHSVIEKGQTVTLRCDPISGHDNLYWYRRVMGKEIKFLLHFVKESKQDESGMPNNRFLAERTGGTYSTLKVQPAELEDSGVYFCASSPGTARSYEQYFGPGTRLTVT.